This T cell receptor (beta chain) was identified during a study of T cells in Graves' hyperthyroidism and ophthalmopathy (dated by TCRdb to between 2017 and 2020). In the study overall: Peripheral blood samples were taken at initial diagnosis, before any treatment was given. TCR V-J signatures able to tell the groups apart were searched for in a discovery cohort of approximately 95 patients, of whom 43 had Graves' ophthalmopathy and roughly 58 had stable Graves' hyperthyroidism. An independent validation cohort of fewer than 20 hyperthyroidism patients and about 16 patients who later progressed to ophthalmopathy tested prospective prediction of ophthalmopathy. For training and testing, the approximately 92 patients in the discovery cohort were randomly divided in a 7:3 ratio. Thyroid tissue and blood T-cell repertoires from about six Graves' hyperthyroidism patients were also compared in the study. Following sampling, methimazole starting at 30 mg daily was given to hyperthyroidism patients, and high-dose intravenous methylprednisolone was given to ophthalmopathy patients. The paper describes TCR Vbeta CDR3 sequencing of around 140 peripheral blood samples, made up of some 40 ophthalmopathy patients, 70 to 75 hyperthyroidism patients and 17 progressor patients.

Stable Graves' hyperthyroidism was defined as the absence of progression to ophthalmopathy over 18 months of follow-up. Hyperthyroidism patients were newly diagnosed, with disease duration under 2 months, and aged 18 to 65 years. Any patient with an uncontrolled infection, another autoimmune disease, pregnancy or lactation was excluded. Diagnoses were established on the basis of clinical symptoms, serum thyroxine and TRAb, thyroid ultrasound, and orbital computed tomography. Ficoll-Paque density gradient centrifugation was used to isolate PBMCs from around 9.1 ml of fresh peripheral blood. Total RNA was extracted using Trizol reagent, and RNA quality was assessed on an Agilent 2100 Bioanalyzer. Study-level results and caveats: Ophthalmopathy was separated from stable hyperthyroidism by a 13 V-J signature model, with 87.88% sensitivity and just over 81% specificity obtained in cross-validation and 80%/75% obtained in testing. Most expanded thyroid clonotypes (frequency above 0.001) were also detected in blood, suggesting blood repertoires may reflect thyroid immune responses. No statistical method was used to set the sample size in advance, and investigators knew the group allocation. In validation, the model predicted progression to ophthalmopathy a median of 6.5 months before onset, with around 70% sensitivity and roughly 79% specificity.

Many counts were recorded for this clonotype. The antigen this receptor binds is unknown. The record has no base qualities; no much larger clone is one base away. Reading the germline V gene (reference sequence) gives CDR1 DFQATT and CDR2 SNEGSKA. Measured from the cysteine to the phenylalanine, the CDR3 is 13 residues long. The only DNA kept is the CDR3, 39 bases in frame from the first base. V is reduced by 4 bases and J by 0 bases, leaving a spacing of 9 bases between them. TCR beta CDR3 regions were amplified from RNA transcripts. The first round of RT-PCR for the TCR CDR3 was performed with the HTBI primer set and the Qiagen OneStep RT-PCR kit. A second multiplex PCR round built the libraries, followed by size selection and purification. Paired-end sequencing of the libraries was performed with 100 bp reads on an Illumina HiSeq2000. The study's processing was this. SOAPnuke was used to process the raw data, removing reads that contained adapters or uncalled bases, had a mean Phred below 15, or lacked an exact match to the constant primer or identifier. COPE v1.2.5 was used to merge the high-quality paired reads, and each unique nucleotide sequence was defined as a clonotype. MiTCR v1.1 was used to align clonotypes to the IMGT TRBV, TRBD and TRBJ reference segments. Only V-J combinations with frequency above 0.0001, covering 99% to 99.2% of repertoires, were analysed. A TCS score was defined as the ratio between F50 (clonal expansion) and ExV (chaos), using BLOSUM62-based TCRdist between CDR3 peptides within each V-J. Welch's t-statistics and random forest reduced 450 to 600 V-J features to roughly 13, which were used in a naive Bayes classifier (R e1071). Using fastp at Q25 and MiXCR, TCRdb reprocessed the public reads and kept productive beta chains. Each CDR3 protein gets just one entry, which takes the most common genes and DNA from the rows behind it. Here the V and J calls rest on TCRdb's processing, not on the authors' analysis. The sample table shows under 450,000 distinct CDR3 sequences, and approximately 14% are seen once. The biggest ten clones account for around 7% of the sample.

Sequenced material: blood. The source of this sequence is a young woman with Graves' hyperthyroidism. Rearrangement joined TRBV20-1 to TRBJ1-1, with the D gene not confidently named. The nucleotides are TGCAGTGCTACGGCAGCAATGAACACTGAAGCTTTCTTT. Protein translation: CSATAAMNTEAFF.